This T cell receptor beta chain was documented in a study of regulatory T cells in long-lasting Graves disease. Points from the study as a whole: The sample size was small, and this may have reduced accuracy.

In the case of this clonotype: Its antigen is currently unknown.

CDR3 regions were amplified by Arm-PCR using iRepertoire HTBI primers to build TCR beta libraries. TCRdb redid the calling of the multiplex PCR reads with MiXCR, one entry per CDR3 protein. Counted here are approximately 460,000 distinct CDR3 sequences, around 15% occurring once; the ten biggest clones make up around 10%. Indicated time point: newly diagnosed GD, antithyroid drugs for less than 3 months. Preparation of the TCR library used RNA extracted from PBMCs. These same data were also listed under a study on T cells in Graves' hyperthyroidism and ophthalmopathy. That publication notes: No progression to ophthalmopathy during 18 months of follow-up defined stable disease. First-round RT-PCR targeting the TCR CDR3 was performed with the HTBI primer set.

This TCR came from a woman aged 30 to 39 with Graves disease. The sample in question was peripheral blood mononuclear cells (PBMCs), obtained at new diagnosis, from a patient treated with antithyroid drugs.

The CDR3, as DNA: TGCAGCGTGGGCCAAACAGCCTCTGGGGCCAACGTCCTGACTTTC. It encodes CSVGQTASGANVLTF. The chain employs TRBV29-1 and TRBJ2-6; D is undetermined. The CDR3 contains 15 residues. Germline CDR1 reads SQVTM; CDR2 reads ANQGSEA. Trimming removed 6 bases at V and 0 bases at J, with 12 bases between.